The 20 T cell receptor beta chains below come from one sample, sequenced in a study of beta chain features in type 1 diabetes. Broader study findings: Within each of all four CD4+ subsets, Type 1 diabetes patients had TCRB CDR3s that were moderately but significantly shorter.

The antigens for these receptors are not known. The isolated RNA, all of it, was reverse transcribed, so expressed TCRB transcripts were what got sequenced. Sequencing was performed with immunoSEQ multiplex PCR; in TCRdb, only in-frame clones are kept and a portion is missing. The sample has about 270,000 clones, roughly 13% seen once. The sequenced sample consisted of naive CD4+ T cells from blood. These TCRs come from a man aged 25 to 40 with type 1 diabetes.

V gene TRBV6-1 combines with J gene TRBJ1-2, with 7 bases lining up with TRBD1. Germline V gene data show CDR1 as MNHNS and CDR2 as SASEGT. This CDR3 comprises 13 residues. Trimming removed 6 bases from V and 2 bases from J; junction bases left unmatched: 3. The CDR3 here is CASRDRQNYGYTF. CDR3 nucleotides: TGTGCCAGCAGGGACAGGCAGAACTATGGCTACACCTTC.

This clone has only a few counts. This specimen includes other DNA sequences encoding the same CDR3. The gene calls are TRBV18 and TRBJ2-7, with 7 positions matching TRBD1. Germline CDR1 KGHSH, CDR2 LQKENI. V gave up 2 bases and J gave up 5 bases; unmatched junction bases: 3. CDR3 length: 13 amino acids. This chain's CDR3 is CASSPGTGDEQYF. As DNA, the CDR3 is TGTGCCAGCTCACCAGGTACAGGGGACGAGCAGTACTTC.

The chain couples TRBV6-5 to TRBJ2-7; D perhaps matches TRBD1 (5 bases). CDR1 and CDR2 (germline): MNHEY, SVGAGI. The CDR3 contains 15 residues. Between the trimmed V and J ends, which lost 10 bases and 0 bases, there was a span of 19 bases. The CDR3 sequence is CAIRRKDSHSYEQYF. As DNA, the CDR3 is TGTGCCATCAGACGAAAAGACAGCCACTCCTACGAGCAGTACTTC.

Here the CDR3 reads CASSQEQVYNEQFF. DNA of the CDR3: TGTGCCAGCAGCCAAGAACAAGTTTACAATGAGCAGTTCTTC. This chain links TRBV14 with TRBJ2-1; D not resolved. The germline V and J ends were trimmed by 0 bases and 4 bases, with 7 bases remaining between them. Germline-derived CDR1 and CDR2 are SGHDN and FVKESK. The CDR3 covers 14 residues.

This clone was seen more than once but under ten times. The DNA for the CDR3 is TGTGCCAGCAGCCGAATAGGGGCCGGCGGTGAAGCTTTCTTT. This encodes CASSRIGAGGEAFF. The V gene is TRBV14, the J gene TRBJ1-1, with a weak D call TRBD1 (5 bases). The CDR3 extends over 14 amino acids. The germline CDR1 and CDR2 sequences are SGHDN and FVKESK. V was shortened by 4 bases and J by 7 bases, with 16 bases between the two germline ends.

The chain links TRBV7-8 to TRBJ2-2; 7 nucleotides line up with TRBD1. In germline, CDR1 is SGHVS, CDR2 FQNEAQ. The CDR3 runs to 15 residues. The J segment lost 7 bases and the V segment lost 5 bases, leaving 10 bases of the junction unmatched. CDR3 coding DNA: TGTGCCAGCAGCCCCGACAGGGTTTGGGTCGGGGAGCTGTTTTTT. It is translated as CASSPDRVWVGELFF.

In its sample, this clone was seen a few times. J is TRBJ2-5 and V is TRBV28, with 8 nucleotides matching TRBD1. Per germline, CDR1 MDHEN and CDR2 SYDVKM. Losses at the gene ends were 4 bases for V and 5 bases for J; bases not matched to a gene: 12. CDR3 length equals 16 residues. CDR3 residues: CASSSPGQERLETQYF. The CDR3 bases are TGTGCCAGCAGTTCGCCGGGACAGGAAAGGTTGGAGACCCAGTACTTC.

The rearrangement joins TRBV9 to TRBJ2-3; 9 bases line up with TRBD2. This CDR3 region has 15 residues. Germline CDR1 is SGDLS and CDR2 is YYNGEE. V lost 4 bases and J lost 1; bases outside the gene matches: 4. The CDR3 nucleotides read TGTGCCAGCAGCCGACCTAGCGGGGGCACAGATACGCAGTATTTT. As protein: CASSRPSGGTDTQYF. Supplemented by reference TRBV9 and TRBJ2-3, the full variable domain reads DSGVTQTPKHLITATGQRVTLRCSPRSGDLSVYWYQQSLDQGLQFLIQYYNGEERAKGNILERFSAQQFPDLHSELNLSSLELGDSALYFCASSRPSGGTDTQYFGPGTRLTVL.

In its sample, this clone was seen a few times. The V and J genes are TRBV6-1 and TRBJ2-1; perhaps TRBD1 as D (5 bases). Germline lookup yields CDR1 MNHNS and CDR2 SASEGT. Trimming pared 4 bases from V and 1 base from J, leaving 14 bases between. The CDR3 is 16 amino acids. The CDR3 nucleotides are TGTGCCAGCAGTGCCATGACAGTATCTTCCTACAATGAGCAGTTCTTC. It codes for CASSAMTVSSYNEQFF.

The chain employs TRBV25-1 and TRBJ2-1, with 9 bases fitting TRBD1. Per germline, CDR1 MGHDK and CDR2 SYGVNS. V lost 4 bases and J lost 7; bases outside the gene matches: 5. The CDR3 is made up of 14 amino acids. In nucleotides, the CDR3 is TGTGCCAGCAGTGGTACACAGGGGGCGAATGAGCAGTTCTTC. Amino acid sequence: CASSGTQGANEQFF.

This clone was seen a few times. The J gene is TRBJ2-2, the V gene TRBV5-4; D may be TRBD2 (7 bases). The V and J ends lost 4 bases and 1 base respectively, with 17 bases between them. CDR3 length: 17 amino acids. Germline CDR1 and CDR2: SGHNT and YYREEE (reference sequence). CDR3 sequence reads: CASSPGGGSMNTGELFF. The CDR3 DNA sequence: TGTGCCAGCAGCCCTGGGGGCGGGAGTATGAACACCGGGGAGCTGTTTTTT. Complete variable domain (other parts from reference TRBV5-4 and TRBJ2-2): ETGVTQSPTHLIKTRGQQVTLRCSSQSGHNTVSWYQQALGQGPQFIFQYYREEENGRGNFPPRFSGLQFPNYSSELNVNALELDDSALYLCASSPGGGSMNTGELFFGEGSRLTVL.

In this sample, this clone turned up a few times. V usage is TRBV2 and J usage is TRBJ2-1, with D maybe TRBD2 (7 bases). Germline V CDR1 and CDR2: SNHLY, FYNNEI. The V end lost 5 bases, the J end lost 9 bases, and 17 bases lay between the germline ends. The CDR3 sequence is 14 residues long. For the CDR3, the DNA is TGTGCCAGCAGTCCACTTTGGGGGGGCCCTGAGCAGTTCTTC. Translated, it gives CASSPLWGGPEQFF.

This clone appeared a few times. The rearrangement links TRBV7-9 to TRBJ2-3; 8 nucleotides align to TRBD2. Germline CDR1 and CDR2: SEHNR and FQNEAQ (reference sequence). V shed 4 bases, J shed 4 bases, and the junction held 10 bases outside the gene matches. This CDR3 region has 16 residues. The CDR3: CASSSFSGTWADTQYF. CDR3 DNA: TGTGCCAGCAGCTCGTTTAGCGGGACCTGGGCAGATACGCAGTATTTT. Complete variable domain (other parts from reference TRBV7-9 and TRBJ2-3): DTGVSQNPRHKITKRGQNVTFRCDPISEHNRLYWYRQTLGQGPEFLTYFQNEAQLEKSRLLSDRFSAERPKGSFSTLEIQRTEQGDSAMYLCASSSFSGTWADTQYFGPGTRLTVL.

The sample holds a few counts of this clone. The chain uses TRBV28 and TRBJ2-4; a weak D match, TRBD1 (5 bases). The germline gives CDR1 MDHEN, CDR2 SYDVKM. The CDR3 sequence is 12 residues long. The germline V and J ends were trimmed by 1 base and 11 bases, with 9 bases remaining between them. CDR3 DNA sequence: TGTGCCAGCAGTTTATACCGACAGCTTCAGTACTTC. Amino acid sequence: CASSLYRQLQYF.

The gene calls are TRBV7-6 and TRBJ2-5; possibly TRBD2 for D (6 bases). CDR1 and CDR2 from the germline V gene are SGHVS and FNYEAQ. This CDR3 is built from 13 residues. V was pared by 2 bases and J by 10 bases, with 14 bases between. CDR3 loop: CASSLTGLGGQYF. The CDR3 nucleotides are TGTGCCAGCAGCTTAACCGGTCTGGGGGGCCAGTACTTC.

This clone was detected only a few times. The J gene is TRBJ2-1, the V gene TRBV7-9, with a weak D call TRBD1 (6 bases). Trimming shortened V by 3 bases and J by 2 bases, and 11 bases separated the two germline ends. The CDR3 covers 15 residues. Germline loops: CDR1 SEHNR, CDR2 FQNEAQ (reference sequence). The CDR3 bases are TGTGCCAGCAGCTTTGAGGGACAAACCTACAATGAGCAGTTCTTC. Translation gives CASSFEGQTYNEQFF.

The V gene is TRBV2, the J gene TRBJ1-1; 7 bases are shared with TRBD1. The CDR3 is made up of 14 amino acids. Trimming took 2 bases from V and 8 from J; bases not matched to a gene: 8. Germline CDR1 and CDR2: SNHLY and FYNNEI. CDR3 bases: TGTGCCAGCAGTGAAATAGGGGGCGCTTCCGAAGCTTTCTTT. Translation gives CASSEIGGASEAFF.

This clone turned up a few times. The rearrangement joins TRBV4-2 to TRBJ2-7, with 8 bases fitting TRBD2. CDR1 LGHNA and CDR2 YNFKEQ come from the germline V gene. CDR3 length: 16 residues. The V segment lost 2 bases and the J segment 3 bases; nucleotides outside the gene matches: 9. CDR3: CASSQSGGEIYYEQYF. CDR3 sequence (DNA): TGTGCCAGCAGCCAATCCGGGGGGGAAATTTACTACGAGCAGTACTTC.

CDR3 region: CASISNGRALETQYF. As DNA, the CDR3 is TGTGCCAGTATTTCAAACGGGAGGGCCCTGGAGACCCAGTACTTC. The genes are TRBV28 and TRBJ2-5; 8 bases align to TRBD2. V was pared by 9 bases and J by 5 bases, with 14 bases of the junction left unmatched. Germline loops: CDR1 MDHEN, CDR2 SYDVKM. This CDR3 comprises 15 residues.

The J gene is TRBJ1-2, the V gene TRBV27; the match to TRBD1 covers 8 bases. J was trimmed by 6 bases and V by 0 bases; bases with no gene match: 9. The CDR3 covers 16 residues. Germline V gene sequence: CDR1 MNHEY, CDR2 SMNVEV (reference sequence). The CDR3, as DNA: TGTGCCAGCAGTTTATCAGGTCAGGGGGCCTCTAATGGCTACACCTTC. The encoded protein is CASSLSGQGASNGYTF.